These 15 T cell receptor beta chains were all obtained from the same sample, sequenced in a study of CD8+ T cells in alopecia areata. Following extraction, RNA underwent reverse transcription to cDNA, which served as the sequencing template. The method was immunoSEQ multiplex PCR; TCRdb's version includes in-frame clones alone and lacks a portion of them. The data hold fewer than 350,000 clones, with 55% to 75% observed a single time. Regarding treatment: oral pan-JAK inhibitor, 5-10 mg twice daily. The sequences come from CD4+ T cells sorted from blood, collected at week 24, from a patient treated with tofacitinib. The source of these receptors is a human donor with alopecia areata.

The CDR3 sequence: CASTTPGLPTDTQYF. The CDR3 region has the DNA TGTGCCAGCACCACGCCGGGATTGCCCACAGATACGCAGTATTTT. V and J are TRBV7-2 and TRBJ2-3; D is perhaps TRBD2 (5 bases). V was trimmed by 7 bases and J by 2 bases, leaving 16 bases between them. Germline V gene data show CDR1 as SGHTA and CDR2 as FQGNSA. The CDR3 spans 15 residues.

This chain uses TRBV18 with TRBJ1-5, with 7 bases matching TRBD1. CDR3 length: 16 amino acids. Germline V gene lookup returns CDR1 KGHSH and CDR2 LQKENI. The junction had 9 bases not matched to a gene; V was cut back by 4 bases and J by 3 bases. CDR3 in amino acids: CASSQGATGLNQPQHF. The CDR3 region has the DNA TGTGCCAGCTCACAGGGGGCCACAGGGCTCAATCAGCCCCAGCATTTT.

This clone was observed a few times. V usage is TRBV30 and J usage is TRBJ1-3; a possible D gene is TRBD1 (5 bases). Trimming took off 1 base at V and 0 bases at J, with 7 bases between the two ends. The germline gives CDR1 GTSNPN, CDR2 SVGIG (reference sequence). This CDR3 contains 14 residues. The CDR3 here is CAWSGGSSGNTIYF. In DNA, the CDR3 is TGTGCCTGGAGTGGGGGGAGCTCTGGAAACACCATATATTTT.

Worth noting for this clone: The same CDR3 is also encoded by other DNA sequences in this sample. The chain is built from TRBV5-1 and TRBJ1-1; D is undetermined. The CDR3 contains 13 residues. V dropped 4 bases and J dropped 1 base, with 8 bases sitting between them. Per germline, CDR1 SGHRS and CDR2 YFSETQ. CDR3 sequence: CASSRLGNTEAFF. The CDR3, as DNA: TGCGCCAGCAGCCGCCTGGGGAACACTGAAGCTTTCTTT.

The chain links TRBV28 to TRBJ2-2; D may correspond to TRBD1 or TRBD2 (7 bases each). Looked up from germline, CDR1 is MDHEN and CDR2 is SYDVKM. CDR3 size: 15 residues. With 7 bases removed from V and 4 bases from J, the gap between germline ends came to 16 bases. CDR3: CASTTRGGSTGELFF. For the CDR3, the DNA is TGTGCCAGCACAACCAGGGGGGGCTCCACCGGGGAGCTGTTTTTT.

The CDR3 loop reads CASSPRWDRGHEQYF. The CDR3 DNA reads TGCGCCAGCAGCCCACGGTGGGACAGGGGTCACGAGCAGTACTTC. V and J are TRBV4-1 and TRBJ2-7, with 10 bases aligning to TRBD1. The V gene end was trimmed by 4 bases and the J gene end by 5 bases; junction bases not matched to a gene: 8. The length of the CDR3 is 15 residues. Germline V gives CDR1 MGHRA, CDR2 YSYEKL.

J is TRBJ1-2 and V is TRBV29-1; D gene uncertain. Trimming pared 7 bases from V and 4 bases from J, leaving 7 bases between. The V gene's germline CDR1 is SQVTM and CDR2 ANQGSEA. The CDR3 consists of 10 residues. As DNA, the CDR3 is TGCAGCGCTCCTCCCTATGGCTACACCTTC. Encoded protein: CSAPPYGYTF.

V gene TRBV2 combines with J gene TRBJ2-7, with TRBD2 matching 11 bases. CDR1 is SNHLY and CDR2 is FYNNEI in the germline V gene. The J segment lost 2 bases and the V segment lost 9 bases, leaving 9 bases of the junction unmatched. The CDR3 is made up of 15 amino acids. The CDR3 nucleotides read TGTGCCAGTCTCCTCGGGACTAGCGGTCCCTACGAGCAGTACTTC. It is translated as CASLLGTSGPYEQYF.

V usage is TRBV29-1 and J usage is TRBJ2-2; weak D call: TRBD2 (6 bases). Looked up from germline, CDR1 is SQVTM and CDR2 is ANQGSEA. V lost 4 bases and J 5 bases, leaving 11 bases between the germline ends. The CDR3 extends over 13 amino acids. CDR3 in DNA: TGCAGCGTTGCTGCAGGGAGGACCGGGGAGCTGTTTTTT. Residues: CSVAAGRTGELFF.

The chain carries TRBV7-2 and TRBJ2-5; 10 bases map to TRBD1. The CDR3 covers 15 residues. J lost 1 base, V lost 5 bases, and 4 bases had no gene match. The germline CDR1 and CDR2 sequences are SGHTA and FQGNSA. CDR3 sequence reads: CASSRTGGGQETQYF. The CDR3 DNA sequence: TGTGCCAGCAGCCGGACAGGGGGTGGCCAAGAGACCCAGTACTTC.

The CDR3: CASSVAPDHQETQYF. In DNA, the CDR3 is TGTGCCAGCAGCGTAGCACCCGACCACCAAGAGACCCAGTACTTC. The chain carries TRBV9 and TRBJ2-5, with D hard to call. CDR3 length: 15 amino acids. Germline CDR1 SGDLS, CDR2 YYNGEE. Trimming took 0 bases from V and 0 from J, leaving 9 bases between them.

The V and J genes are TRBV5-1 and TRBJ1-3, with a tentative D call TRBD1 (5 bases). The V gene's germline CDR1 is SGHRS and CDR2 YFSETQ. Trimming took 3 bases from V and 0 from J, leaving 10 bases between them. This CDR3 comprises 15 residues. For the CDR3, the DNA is TGCGCCAGCAGCTGGGGGAAGACCTCTGGAAACACCATATATTTT. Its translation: CASSWGKTSGNTIYF.

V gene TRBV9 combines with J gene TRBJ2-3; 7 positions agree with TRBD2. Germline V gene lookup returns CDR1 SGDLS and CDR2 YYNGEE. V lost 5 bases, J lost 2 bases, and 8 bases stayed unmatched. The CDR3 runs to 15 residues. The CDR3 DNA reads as TGTGCCAGCAGACATACGGGACTAAACACAGATACGCAGTATTTT. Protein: CASRHTGLNTDTQYF.

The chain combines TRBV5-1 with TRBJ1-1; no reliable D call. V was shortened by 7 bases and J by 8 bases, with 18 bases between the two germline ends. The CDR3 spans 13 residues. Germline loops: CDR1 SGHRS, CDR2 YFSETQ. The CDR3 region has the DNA TGCGCCAGCGCCCGAGACGGGAGAGGAGAAGCTTTCTTT. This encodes CASARDGRGEAFF.

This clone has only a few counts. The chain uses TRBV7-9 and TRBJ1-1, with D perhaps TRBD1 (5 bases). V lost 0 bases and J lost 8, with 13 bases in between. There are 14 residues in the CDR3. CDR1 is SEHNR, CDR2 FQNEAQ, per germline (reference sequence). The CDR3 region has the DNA TGTGCCAGCAGCTTAGCGCCGACGGGGCGGGAAGCTTTCTTT. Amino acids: CASSLAPTGREAFF.